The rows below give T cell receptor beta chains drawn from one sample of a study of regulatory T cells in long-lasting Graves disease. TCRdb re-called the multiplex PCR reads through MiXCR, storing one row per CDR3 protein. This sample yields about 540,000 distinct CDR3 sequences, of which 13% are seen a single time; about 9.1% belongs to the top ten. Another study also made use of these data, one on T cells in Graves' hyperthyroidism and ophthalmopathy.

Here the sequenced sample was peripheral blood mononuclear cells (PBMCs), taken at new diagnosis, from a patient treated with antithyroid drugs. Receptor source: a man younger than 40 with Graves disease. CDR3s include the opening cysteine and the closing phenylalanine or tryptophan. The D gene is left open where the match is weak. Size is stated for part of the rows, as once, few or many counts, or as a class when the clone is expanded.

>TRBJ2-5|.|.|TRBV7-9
CASSLQQLQETQYF
TGTGCCAGCAGCTTGCAACAGCTCCAAGAGACCCAGTACTTC
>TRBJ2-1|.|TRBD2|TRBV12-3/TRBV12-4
CASSPSPGLAGEGEQFF
TGTGCCAGCAGCCCTTCCCCAGGACTAGCGGGAGAAGGTGAGCAGTTCTTC
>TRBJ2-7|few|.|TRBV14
CASSQDYRRSYEQYF
TGTGCCAGCAGCCAAGATTACAGGCGTTCCTACGAGCAGTACTTC
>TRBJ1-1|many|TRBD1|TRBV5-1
CASSSGQQGEAFF
TGCGCCAGCAGCTCCGGGCAACAGGGGGAAGCTTTCTTT
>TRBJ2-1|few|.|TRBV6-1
CASIKKWGSSYNEQFF
TGTGCCAGCATCAAAAAATGGGGCAGCTCCTACAATGAGCAGTTCTTC
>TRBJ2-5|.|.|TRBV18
CASSPTGLLRETQYF
TGTGCCAGCTCACCCACGGGACTGCTCAGAGAGACCCAGTACTTC
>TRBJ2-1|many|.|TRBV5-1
CASSPSTWSSYNEQFF
TGCGCCAGCAGCCCAAGCACGTGGAGCTCCTACAATGAGCAGTTCTTC
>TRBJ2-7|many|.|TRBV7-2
CASSRGLTAYEQYF
TGTGCCAGCAGCCGAGGGTTGACGGCCTACGAGCAGTACTTC
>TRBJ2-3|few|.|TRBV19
CASSAQTTDTQYF
TGTGCCAGTAGTGCTCAGACGACAGATACGCAGTATTTT
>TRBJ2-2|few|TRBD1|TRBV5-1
CASSLDGQGNTGELFF
TGCGCCAGCAGCTTGGATGGACAGGGAAACACCGGGGAGCTGTTTTTT
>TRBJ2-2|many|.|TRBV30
CAWSSSGELFF
TGTGCCTGGAGCTCGTCCGGGGAGCTGTTTTTT
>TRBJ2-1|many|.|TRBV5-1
CASSLGRANNEQFF
TGTGCCAGCAGCTTAGGCAGGGCCAACAATGAGCAGTTCTTC
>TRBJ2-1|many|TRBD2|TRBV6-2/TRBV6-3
CASSARLAGALYNEQFF
TGTGCCAGCAGTGCCCGACTAGCGGGAGCCCTCTACAATGAGCAGTTCTTC
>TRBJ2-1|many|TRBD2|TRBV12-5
CASGPGLAEEQFF
TGTGCTAGTGGTCCCGGACTAGCGGAGGAGCAGTTCTTC
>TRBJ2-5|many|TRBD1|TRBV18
CASSPETGKETQYF
TGTGCCAGCTCACCAGAGACAGGGAAAGAGACCCAGTACTTC
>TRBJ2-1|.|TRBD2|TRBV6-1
CASSPGLAGAGQFF
TGTGCCAGCAGCCCCGGACTAGCGGGAGCCGGGCAGTTCTTC
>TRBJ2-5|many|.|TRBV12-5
CASGLLETQYF
TGTGCCAGCGGCCTCCTGGAGACCCAGTACTTC
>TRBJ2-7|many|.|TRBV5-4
CASSEEDNPYEQYF
TGTGCCAGCAGCGAAGAGGACAACCCCTACGAGCAGTACTTC
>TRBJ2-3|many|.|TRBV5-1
CASSLDSASTDTQYF
TGCGCCAGCAGCTTGGATAGCGCAAGCACAGATACGCAGTATTTT
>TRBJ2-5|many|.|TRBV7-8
CASSSGPPHQYF
TGTGCCAGCAGCTCCGGACCTCCACACCAGTACTTC
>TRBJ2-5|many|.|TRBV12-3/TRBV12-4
CASSPRTAQETQYF
TGTGCCAGCAGTCCCCGGACAGCCCAAGAGACCCAGTACTTC
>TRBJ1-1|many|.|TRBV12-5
CASGFSGGGNTEAFF
TGTGCTAGTGGTTTCTCTGGTGGGGGTAACACTGAAGCTTTCTTT
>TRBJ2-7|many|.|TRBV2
CASSGGYEQYF
TGTGCCAGCAGCGGGGGCTACGAGCAGTACTTC
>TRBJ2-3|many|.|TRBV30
CAWSRGTSTDTQYF
TGTGCCTGGAGTAGGGGGACTAGCACAGATACGCAGTATTTT
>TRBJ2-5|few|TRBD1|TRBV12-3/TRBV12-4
CASSGDRGLLETQYF
TGTGCCAGCAGCGGGGACAGGGGGCTTTTAGAGACCCAGTACTTC
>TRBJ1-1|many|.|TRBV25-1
CASMVRGNTEAFF
TGTGCCAGCATGGTCAGGGGGAACACTGAAGCTTTCTTT
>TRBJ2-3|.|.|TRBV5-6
CASSPLGGEGTDTQYF
TGTGCCAGCAGCCCCCTTGGGGGTGAGGGCACAGATACGCAGTATTTT
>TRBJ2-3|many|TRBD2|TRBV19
CASSPMAGASTQYF
TGTGCCAGCTCACCCATGGCGGGAGCGAGTACGCAGTATTTT
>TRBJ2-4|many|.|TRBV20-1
CSARGTVNIQYF
TGCAGTGCTAGGGGGACCGTAAACATTCAGTACTTC
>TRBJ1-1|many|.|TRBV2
CASTWKNTEAFF
TGTGCCAGCACTTGGAAGAACACTGAAGCTTTCTTT
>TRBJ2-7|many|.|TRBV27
CASSFDGAGAPYEQYF
TGTGCCAGCAGTTTCGACGGGGCGGGTGCTCCCTACGAGCAGTACTTC
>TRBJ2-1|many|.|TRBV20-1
CSATIDGRTYNEQFF
TGCAGTGCCACTATAGACGGGAGAACCTACAATGAGCAGTTCTTC
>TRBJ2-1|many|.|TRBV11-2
CASSLGGGNEQFF
TGTGCCAGCAGCTTAGGGGGTGGCAATGAGCAGTTCTTC
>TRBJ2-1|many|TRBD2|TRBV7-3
CASSEGTSGRAGHNEQFF
TGTGCCAGCAGCGAGGGGACTAGCGGGAGGGCCGGCCACAATGAGCAGTTCTTC
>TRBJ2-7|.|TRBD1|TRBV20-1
CSATSPNRGETYEQYF
TGCAGTGCTACCTCCCCAAACAGGGGGGAAACCTACGAGCAGTACTTC
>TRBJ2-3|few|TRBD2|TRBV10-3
CAIRSTGGSDTQYF
TGTGCCATCAGGTCTACGGGAGGATCAGATACGCAGTATTTT
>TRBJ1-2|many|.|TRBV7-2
CASSLVLRNYGYTF
TGTGCCAGCAGCTTAGTACTGCGTAACTATGGCTACACCTTC
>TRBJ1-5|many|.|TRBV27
CASSSTENQPQHF
TGTGCCAGCAGCTCGACAGAGAATCAGCCCCAGCATTTT
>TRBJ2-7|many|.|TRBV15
CATSRGGRDRTYEQYF
TGTGCCACCAGCAGAGGGGGGCGGGACAGAACCTACGAGCAGTACTTC
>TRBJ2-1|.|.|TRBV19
CATSGWAKGSYNEQFF
TGTGCCACATCGGGTTGGGCGAAGGGCTCCTACAATGAGCAGTTCTTC
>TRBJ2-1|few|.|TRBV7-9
CASSLGSRIVNEQFF
TGTGCCAGCAGCTTAGGTTCTAGGATCGTCAATGAGCAGTTCTTC
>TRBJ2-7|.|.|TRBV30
CAWGLGGGGEQYF
TGTGCCTGGGGTCTCGGCGGTGGGGGGGAGCAGTACTTC
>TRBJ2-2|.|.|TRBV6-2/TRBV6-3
CASSSLMELFF
TGTGCCAGCTCATCTCTGATGGAGCTGTTTTTT
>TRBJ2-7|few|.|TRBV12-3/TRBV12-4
CASSLTTPSSYEQYF
TGTGCCAGCAGCCTCACGACTCCGAGCTCCTACGAGCAGTACTTC
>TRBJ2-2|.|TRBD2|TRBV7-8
CASSPAGLNTGELFF
TGTGCCAGCAGCCCAGCGGGATTGAACACCGGGGAGCTGTTTTTT
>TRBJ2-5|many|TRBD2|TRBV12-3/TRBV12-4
CASRPGMASGLETQYF
TGTGCCAGCAGACCGGGGATGGCTAGCGGACTAGAGACCCAGTACTTC
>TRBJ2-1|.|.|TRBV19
CASSISGSEQFF
TGTGCCAGTAGTATATCAGGGTCTGAGCAGTTCTTC
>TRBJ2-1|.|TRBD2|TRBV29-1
CSVEGLAGDNEQLF
TGCAGCGTTGAGGGACTAGCGGGGGACAATGAGCAGCTCTTC
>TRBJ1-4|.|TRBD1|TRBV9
CASSPTGDNEKLFF
TGTGCCAGTAGCCCAACAGGGGATAATGAAAAACTGTTTTTT
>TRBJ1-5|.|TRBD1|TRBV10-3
CAISTGGMSNQPQHF
TGTGCCATCAGTACAGGGGGTATGAGCAATCAGCCCCAGCATTTT
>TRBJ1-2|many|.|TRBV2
CASSDPNYGYTF
TGTGCCAGCAGTGACCCTAACTATGGCTACACCTTC
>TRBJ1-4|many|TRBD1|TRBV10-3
CAISDKGQGNEKLFF
TGTGCCATCAGTGACAAGGGACAGGGGAATGAAAAACTGTTTTTT
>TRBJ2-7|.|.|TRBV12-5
CASGLVPGTYYEQYF
TGTGCTAGTGGTTTGGTACCCGGCACCTACTACGAGCAGTACTTC
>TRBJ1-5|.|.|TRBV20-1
CSAILGAGPQHF
TGCAGTGCTATCCTAGGTGCGGGGCCCCAGCATTTT
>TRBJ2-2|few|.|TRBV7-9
CASKGYTGELFF
TGTGCCAGCAAAGGATACACCGGGGAGCTGTTTTTT
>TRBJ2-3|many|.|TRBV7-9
CASTRDTLTDTQYF
TGTGCCAGCACCCGGGACACCCTCACAGATACGCAGTATTTT
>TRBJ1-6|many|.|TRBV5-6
CASSAGKNSPLHF
TGTGCCAGCAGCGCTGGTAAAAATTCACCCCTCCACTTT
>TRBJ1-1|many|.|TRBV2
CASSDYGTEAFF
TGTGCCAGCAGTGATTACGGGACTGAAGCTTTCTTT
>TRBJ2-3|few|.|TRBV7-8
CASSFGTSPDTQYF
TGTGCCAGCAGCTTTGGGACAAGCCCAGATACGCAGTATTTT